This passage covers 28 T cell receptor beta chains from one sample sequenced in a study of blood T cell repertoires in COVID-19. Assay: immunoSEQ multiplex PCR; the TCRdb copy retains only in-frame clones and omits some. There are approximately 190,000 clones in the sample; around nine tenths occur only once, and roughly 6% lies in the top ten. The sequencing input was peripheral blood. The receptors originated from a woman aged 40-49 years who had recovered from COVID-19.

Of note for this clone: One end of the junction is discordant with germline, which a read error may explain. The CDR3 reads CAWRYRTDTEAFF. In nucleotides, the CDR3 is TGTGCGTGGAGGTATCGGACTGACACTGAAGCTTTCTTT. The V call is TRBV30, the J call TRBJ1-1; D is unresolved. Germline V CDR1 and CDR2: GTSNPN, SVGIG (reference sequence). The CDR3 covers 13 residues.

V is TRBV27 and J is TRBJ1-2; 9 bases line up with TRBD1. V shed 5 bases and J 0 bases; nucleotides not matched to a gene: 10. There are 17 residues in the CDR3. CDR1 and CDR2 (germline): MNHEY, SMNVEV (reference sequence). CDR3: CASSLTGQGTSNYGYTF. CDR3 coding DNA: TGTGCCAGCAGTCTCACTGGACAGGGGACATCTAACTATGGCTACACCTTC.

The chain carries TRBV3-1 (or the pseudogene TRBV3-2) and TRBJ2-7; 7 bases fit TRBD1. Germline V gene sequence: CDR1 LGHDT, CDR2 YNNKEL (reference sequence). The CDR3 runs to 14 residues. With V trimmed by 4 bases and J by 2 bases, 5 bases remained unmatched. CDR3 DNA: TGTGCCAGCAGCCTCTCAGGGGGACCCTACGAGCAGTACTTC. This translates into CASSLSGGPYEQYF.

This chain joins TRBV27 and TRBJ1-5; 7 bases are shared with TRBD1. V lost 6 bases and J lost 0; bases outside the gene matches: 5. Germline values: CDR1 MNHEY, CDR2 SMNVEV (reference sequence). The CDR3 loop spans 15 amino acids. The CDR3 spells CASSRGTVSNQPQHF. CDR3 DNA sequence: TGTGCCAGCAGCAGAGGGACAGTTAGCAATCAGCCCCAGCATTTT.

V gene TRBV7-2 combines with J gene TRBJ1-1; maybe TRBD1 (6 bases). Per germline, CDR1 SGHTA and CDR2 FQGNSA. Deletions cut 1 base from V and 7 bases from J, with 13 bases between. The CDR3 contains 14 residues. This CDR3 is CASSLGAGAREAFF. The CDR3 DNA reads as TGTGCCAGCAGCTTAGGGGCAGGGGCCCGTGAAGCTTTCTTT.

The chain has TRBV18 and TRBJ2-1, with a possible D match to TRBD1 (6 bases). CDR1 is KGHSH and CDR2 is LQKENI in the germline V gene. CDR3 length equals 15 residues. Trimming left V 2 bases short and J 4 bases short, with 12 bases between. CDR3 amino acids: CASSPRQDRYNEQFF. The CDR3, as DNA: TGTGCCAGCTCACCAAGACAGGATCGATACAATGAGCAGTTCTTC. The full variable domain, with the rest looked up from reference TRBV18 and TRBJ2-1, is NAGVMQNPRHLVRRRGQEARLRCSPMKGHSHVYWYRQLPEEGLKFMVYLQKENIIDESGMPKERFSAEFPKEGPSILRIQQVVRGDSAAYFCASSPRQDRYNEQFFGPGTRLTVL.

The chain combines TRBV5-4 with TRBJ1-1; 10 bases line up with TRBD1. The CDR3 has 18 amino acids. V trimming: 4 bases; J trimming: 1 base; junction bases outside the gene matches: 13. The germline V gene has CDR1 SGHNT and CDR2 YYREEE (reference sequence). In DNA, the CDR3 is TGTGCCAGCAGCCGGGACAGGGGCCCCGGGGGGGAGAACACTGAAGCTTTCTTT. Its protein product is CASSRDRGPGGENTEAFF.

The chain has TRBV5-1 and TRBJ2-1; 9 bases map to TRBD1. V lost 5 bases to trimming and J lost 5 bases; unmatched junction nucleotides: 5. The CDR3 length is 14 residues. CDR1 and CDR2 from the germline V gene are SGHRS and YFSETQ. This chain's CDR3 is CASRRTGVDNEQFF. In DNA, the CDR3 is TGCGCCAGCAGACGGACAGGGGTAGACAATGAGCAGTTCTTC.

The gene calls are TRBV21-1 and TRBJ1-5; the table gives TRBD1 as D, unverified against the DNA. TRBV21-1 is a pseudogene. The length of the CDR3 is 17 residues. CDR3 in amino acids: CASSKESGQGVNQPQHF. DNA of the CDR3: TGTGCCAGCAGCAAAGAGTCAGGACAGGGGGTCAATCAGCCCCAGCATTTT.

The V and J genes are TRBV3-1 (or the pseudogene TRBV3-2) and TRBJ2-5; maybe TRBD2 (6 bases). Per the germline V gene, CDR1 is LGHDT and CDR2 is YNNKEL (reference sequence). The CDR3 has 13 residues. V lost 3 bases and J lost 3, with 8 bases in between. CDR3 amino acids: CASSQGGEETQYF. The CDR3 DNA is TGTGCCAGCAGCCAGGGGGGAGAAGAGACCCAGTACTTC.

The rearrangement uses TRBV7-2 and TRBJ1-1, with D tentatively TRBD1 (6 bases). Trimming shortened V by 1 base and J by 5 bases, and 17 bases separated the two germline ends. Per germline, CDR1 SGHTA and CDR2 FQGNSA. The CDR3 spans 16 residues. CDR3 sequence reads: CASSLDAGAVGTEAFF. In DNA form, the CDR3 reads TGTGCCAGCAGCTTAGATGCAGGGGCCGTGGGTACTGAAGCTTTCTTT.

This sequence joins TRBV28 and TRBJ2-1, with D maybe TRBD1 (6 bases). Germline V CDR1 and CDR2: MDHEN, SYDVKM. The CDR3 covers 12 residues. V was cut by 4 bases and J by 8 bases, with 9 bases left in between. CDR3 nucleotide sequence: TGTGCCAGCAGTTCGTCAGGGGATGAGCAGTTCTTC. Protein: CASSSSGDEQFF.

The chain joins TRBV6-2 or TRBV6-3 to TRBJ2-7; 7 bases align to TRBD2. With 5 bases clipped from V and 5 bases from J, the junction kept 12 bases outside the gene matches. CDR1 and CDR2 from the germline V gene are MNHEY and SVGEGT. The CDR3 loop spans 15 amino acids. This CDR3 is CASSQPRGEAHEQYF. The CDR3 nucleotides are TGTGCCAGCAGTCAGCCTCGGGGGGAAGCCCACGAGCAGTACTTC.

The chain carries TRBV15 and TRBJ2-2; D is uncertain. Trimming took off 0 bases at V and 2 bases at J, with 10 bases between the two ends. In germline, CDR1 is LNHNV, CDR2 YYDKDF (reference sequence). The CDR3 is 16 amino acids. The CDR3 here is CATSRDFATNTGELFF. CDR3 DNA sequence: TGTGCCACCAGCAGAGATTTCGCTACTAACACCGGGGAGCTGTTTTTT.

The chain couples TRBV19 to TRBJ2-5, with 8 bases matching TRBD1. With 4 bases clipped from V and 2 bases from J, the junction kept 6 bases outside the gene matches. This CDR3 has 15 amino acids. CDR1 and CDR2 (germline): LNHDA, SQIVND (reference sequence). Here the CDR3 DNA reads TGTGCCAGTAGTACCCAGGGGGCCGCTCAAGAGACCCAGTACTTC. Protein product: CASSTQGAAQETQYF.

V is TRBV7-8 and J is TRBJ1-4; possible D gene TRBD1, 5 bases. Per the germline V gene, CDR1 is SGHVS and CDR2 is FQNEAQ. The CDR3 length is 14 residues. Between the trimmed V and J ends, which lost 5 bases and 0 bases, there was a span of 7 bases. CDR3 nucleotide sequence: TGTGCCAGCAGCCAGGGAGCAACTAATGAAAAACTGTTTTTT. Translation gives CASSQGATNEKLFF. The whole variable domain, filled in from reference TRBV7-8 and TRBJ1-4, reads GAGVSQSPRYKVAKRGQDVALRCDPISGHVSLFWYQQALGQGPEFLTYFQNEAQLDKSGLPSDRFFAERPEGSVSTLKIQRTQQEDSAVYLCASSQGATNEKLFFGSGTQLSVL.

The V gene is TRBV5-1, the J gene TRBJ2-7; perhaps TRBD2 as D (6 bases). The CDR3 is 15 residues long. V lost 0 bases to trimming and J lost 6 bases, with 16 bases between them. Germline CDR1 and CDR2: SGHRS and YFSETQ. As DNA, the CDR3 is TGCGCCAGCAGCTTGGCCGCGACTAGGGGCGGCGAGCAGTACTTC. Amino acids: CASSLAATRGGEQYF.

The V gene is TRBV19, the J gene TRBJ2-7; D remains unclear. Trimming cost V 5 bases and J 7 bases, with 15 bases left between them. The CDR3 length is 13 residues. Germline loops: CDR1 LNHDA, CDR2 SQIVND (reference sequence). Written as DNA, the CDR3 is TGTGCCAGTAGTGTTTATTCTCGGAGTGAGCAGTACTTC. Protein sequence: CASSVYSRSEQYF.

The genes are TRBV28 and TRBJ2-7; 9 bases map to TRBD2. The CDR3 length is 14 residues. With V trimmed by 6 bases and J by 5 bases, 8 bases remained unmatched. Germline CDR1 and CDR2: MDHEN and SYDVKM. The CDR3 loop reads CASSARRGGDEQYF. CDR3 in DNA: TGTGCCAGCAGCGCAAGGCGGGGGGGGGACGAGCAGTACTTC.

Written as DNA, the CDR3 is TGTGCCAGCAGCCACGCCGGAGGGACTGAAGCTTTCTTT. Residues: CASSHAGGTEAFF. The genes are TRBV7-3 and TRBJ1-1; D ambiguous. CDR1 and CDR2 (germline): SGHTA, FQGTGA. This CDR3 contains 13 residues. The V gene lost 5 bases and the J gene lost 5 bases, with 12 bases spanning the gap.

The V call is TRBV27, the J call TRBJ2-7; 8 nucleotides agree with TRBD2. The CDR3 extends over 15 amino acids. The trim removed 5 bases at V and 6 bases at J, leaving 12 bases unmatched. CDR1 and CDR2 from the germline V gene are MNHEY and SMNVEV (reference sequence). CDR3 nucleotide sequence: TGTGCCAGCAGTCAAACGGGAGGGATGGGGGCCGAGCAGTACTTC. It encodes CASSQTGGMGAEQYF.

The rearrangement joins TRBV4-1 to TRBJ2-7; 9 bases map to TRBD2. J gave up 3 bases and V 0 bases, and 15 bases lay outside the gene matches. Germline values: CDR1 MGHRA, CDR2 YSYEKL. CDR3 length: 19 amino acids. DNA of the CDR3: TGCGCCAGCAGCCAAGAGAGAGGAGTAGCGGGAGAGAAGGTCTACGAGCAGTACTTC. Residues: CASSQERGVAGEKVYEQYF.

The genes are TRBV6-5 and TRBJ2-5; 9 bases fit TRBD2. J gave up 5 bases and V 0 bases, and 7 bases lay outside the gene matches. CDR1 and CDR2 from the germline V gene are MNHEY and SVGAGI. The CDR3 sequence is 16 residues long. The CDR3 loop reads CASSYSHSGSGETQYF. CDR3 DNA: TGTGCCAGCAGTTACTCGCATAGCGGGAGTGGGGAGACCCAGTACTTC.

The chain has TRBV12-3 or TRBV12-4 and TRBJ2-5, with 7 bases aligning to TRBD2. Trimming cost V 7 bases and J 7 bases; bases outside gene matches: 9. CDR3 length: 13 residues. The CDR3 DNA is TGTGCCAGCACGACGGGGGGAGCAGGGACCCAGTACTTC. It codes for CASTTGGAGTQYF.

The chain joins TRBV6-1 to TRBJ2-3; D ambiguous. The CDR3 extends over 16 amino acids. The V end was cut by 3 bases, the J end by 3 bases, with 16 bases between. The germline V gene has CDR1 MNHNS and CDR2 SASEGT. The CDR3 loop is CASSDVGASLTDTQYF. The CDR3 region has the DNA TGTGCCAGCAGTGATGTGGGCGCATCCTTGACAGATACGCAGTATTTT.

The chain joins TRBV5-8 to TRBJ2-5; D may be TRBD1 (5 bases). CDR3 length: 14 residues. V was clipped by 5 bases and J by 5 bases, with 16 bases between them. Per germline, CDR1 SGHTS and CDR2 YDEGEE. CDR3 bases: TGTGCCAGCAGGAAACAGGATTATGGCGAGACCCAGTACTTC. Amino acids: CASRKQDYGETQYF.

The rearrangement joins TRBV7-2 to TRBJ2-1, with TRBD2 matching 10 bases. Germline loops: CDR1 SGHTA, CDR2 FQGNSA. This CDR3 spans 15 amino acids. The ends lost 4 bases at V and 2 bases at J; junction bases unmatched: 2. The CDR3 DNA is TGTGCCAGCAGCTACGGGACTAGCGCCTACAATGAGCAGTTCTTC. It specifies CASSYGTSAYNEQFF.

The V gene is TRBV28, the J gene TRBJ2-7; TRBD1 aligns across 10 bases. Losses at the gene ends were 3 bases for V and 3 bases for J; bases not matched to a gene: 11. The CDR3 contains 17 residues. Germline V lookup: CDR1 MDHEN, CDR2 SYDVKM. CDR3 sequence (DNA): TGTGCCAGCAGTTTCCCCCTAACCTGGGACAGGGGCTACGAGCAGTACTTC. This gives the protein CASSFPLTWDRGYEQYF.